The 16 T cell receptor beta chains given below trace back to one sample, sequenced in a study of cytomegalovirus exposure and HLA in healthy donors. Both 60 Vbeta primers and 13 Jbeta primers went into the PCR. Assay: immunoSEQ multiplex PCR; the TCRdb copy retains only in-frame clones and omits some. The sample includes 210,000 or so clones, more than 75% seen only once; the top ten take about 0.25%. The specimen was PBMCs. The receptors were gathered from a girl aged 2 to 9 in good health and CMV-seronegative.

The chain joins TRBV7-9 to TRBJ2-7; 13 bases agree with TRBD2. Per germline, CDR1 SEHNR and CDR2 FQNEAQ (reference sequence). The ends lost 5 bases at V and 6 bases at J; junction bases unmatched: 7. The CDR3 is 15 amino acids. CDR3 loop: CASSQWTSGSPEQYF. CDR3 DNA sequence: TGTGCCAGCAGCCAATGGACTAGCGGGAGCCCCGAGCAGTACTTC.

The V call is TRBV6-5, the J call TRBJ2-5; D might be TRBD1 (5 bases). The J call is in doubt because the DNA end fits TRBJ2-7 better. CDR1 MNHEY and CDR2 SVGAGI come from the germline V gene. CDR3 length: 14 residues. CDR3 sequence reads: CASSYRGPSYEQYF. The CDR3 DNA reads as TGTGCCAGCAGTTACAGGGGTCCCTCCTACGAGCAGTACTTC.

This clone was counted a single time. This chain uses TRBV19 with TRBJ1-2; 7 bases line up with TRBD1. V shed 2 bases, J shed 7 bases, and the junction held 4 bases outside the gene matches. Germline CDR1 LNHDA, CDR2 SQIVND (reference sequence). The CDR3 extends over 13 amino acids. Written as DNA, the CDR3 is TGTGCCAGTAGTATACGGGCAGGGGGTGGCTACACCTTC. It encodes CASSIRAGGGYTF. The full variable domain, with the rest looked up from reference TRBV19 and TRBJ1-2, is DGGITQSPKYLFRKEGQNVTLSCEQNLNHDAMYWYRQDPGQGLRLIYYSQIVNDFQKGDIAEGYSVSREKKESFPLTVTSAQKNPTAFYLCASSIRAGGGYTFGSGTRLTVV.

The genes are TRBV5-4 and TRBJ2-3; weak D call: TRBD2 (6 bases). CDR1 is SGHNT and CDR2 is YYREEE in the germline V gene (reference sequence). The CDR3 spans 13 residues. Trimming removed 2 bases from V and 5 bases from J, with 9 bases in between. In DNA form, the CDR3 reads TGTGCCAGCAGCTTCACGGGAGTAGATACGCAGTATTTT. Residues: CASSFTGVDTQYF.

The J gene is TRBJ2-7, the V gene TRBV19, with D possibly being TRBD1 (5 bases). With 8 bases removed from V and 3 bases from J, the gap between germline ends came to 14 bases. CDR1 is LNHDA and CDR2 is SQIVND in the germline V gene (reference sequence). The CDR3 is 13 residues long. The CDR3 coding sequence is TGTGCCAGTCTTTCAAACCAGGGCTACGAGCAGTACTTC. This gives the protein CASLSNQGYEQYF.

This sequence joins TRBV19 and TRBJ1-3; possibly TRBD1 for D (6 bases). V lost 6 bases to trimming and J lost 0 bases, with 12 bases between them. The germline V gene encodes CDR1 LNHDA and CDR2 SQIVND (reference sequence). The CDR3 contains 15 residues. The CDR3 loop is CASRGHGVSGNTIYF. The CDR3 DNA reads TGTGCCAGTAGGGGACACGGAGTCTCTGGAAACACCATATATTTT.

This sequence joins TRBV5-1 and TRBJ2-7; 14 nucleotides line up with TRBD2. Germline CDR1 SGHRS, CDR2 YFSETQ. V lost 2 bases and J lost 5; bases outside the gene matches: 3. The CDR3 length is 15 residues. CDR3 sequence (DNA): TGCGCCAGCAGCTTCCTGACTAGCGGGAGGGACGAGCAGTACTTC. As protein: CASSFLTSGRDEQYF.

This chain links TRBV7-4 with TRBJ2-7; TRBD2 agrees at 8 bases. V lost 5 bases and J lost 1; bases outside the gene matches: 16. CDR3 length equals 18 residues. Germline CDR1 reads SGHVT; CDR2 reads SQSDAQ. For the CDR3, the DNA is TGTGCCAGCAGCCCACCACGCCGGGAGGGCGTGATTTCCTACGAGCAGTACTTC. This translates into CASSPPRREGVISYEQYF.

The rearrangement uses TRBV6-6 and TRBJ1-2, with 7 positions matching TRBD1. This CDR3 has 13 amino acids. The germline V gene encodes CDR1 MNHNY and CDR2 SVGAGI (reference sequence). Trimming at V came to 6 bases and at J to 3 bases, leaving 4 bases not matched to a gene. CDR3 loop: CASRIGGDYGYTF. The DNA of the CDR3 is TGTGCCAGCAGAATAGGGGGCGACTATGGCTACACCTTC.

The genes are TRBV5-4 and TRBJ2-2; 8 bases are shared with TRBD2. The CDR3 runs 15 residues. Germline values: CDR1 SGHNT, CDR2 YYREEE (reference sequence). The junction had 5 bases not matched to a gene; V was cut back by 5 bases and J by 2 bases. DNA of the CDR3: TGTGCCAGCAGACCAACTAGCGGCAACACCGGGGAGCTGTTTTTT. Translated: CASRPTSGNTGELFF. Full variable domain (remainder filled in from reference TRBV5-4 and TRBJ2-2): ETGVTQSPTHLIKTRGQQVTLRCSSQSGHNTVSWYQQALGQGPQFIFQYYREEENGRGNFPPRFSGLQFPNYSSELNVNALELDDSALYLCASRPTSGNTGELFFGEGSRLTVL.

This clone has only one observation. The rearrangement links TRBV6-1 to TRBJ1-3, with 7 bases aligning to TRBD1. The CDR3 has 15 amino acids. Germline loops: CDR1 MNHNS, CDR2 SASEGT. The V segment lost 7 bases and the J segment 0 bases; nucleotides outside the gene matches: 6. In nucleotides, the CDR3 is TGTGCCAGCATTCGGGGACAGAGCTCTGGAAACACCATATATTTT. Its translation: CASIRGQSSGNTIYF.

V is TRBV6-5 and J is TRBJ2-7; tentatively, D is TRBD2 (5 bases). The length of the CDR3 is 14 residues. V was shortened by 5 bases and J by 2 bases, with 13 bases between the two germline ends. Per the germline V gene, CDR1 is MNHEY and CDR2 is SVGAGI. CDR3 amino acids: CASSDGLLTYEQYF. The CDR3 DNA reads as TGTGCCAGCAGTGACGGACTGTTAACCTACGAGCAGTACTTC.

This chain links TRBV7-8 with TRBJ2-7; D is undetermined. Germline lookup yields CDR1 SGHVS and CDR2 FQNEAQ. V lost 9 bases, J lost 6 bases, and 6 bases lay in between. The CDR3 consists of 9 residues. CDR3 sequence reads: CASPREQYF. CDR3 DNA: TGTGCCAGTCCCCGCGAGCAGTACTTC.

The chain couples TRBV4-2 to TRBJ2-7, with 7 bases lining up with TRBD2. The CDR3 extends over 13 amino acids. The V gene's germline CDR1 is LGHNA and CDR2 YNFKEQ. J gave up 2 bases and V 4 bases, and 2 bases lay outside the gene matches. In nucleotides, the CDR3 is TGTGCCAGCAGCCCGGGGGGTACCTACGAGCAGTACTTC. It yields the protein CASSPGGTYEQYF.

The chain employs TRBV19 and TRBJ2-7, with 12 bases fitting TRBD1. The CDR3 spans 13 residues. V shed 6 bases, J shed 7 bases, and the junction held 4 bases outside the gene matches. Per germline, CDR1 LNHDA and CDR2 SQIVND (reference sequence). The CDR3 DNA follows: TGTGCCAGTAGCGGGACAGGGGGCGAAGAGCAGTACTTC. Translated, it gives CASSGTGGEEQYF.

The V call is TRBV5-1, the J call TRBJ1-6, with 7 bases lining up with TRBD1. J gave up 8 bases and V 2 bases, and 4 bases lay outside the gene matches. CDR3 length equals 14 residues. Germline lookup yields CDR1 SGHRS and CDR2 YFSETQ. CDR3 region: CASSLPGQHSPLHF. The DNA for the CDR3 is TGCGCCAGCAGCTTACCGGGACAGCATTCACCCCTCCACTTT.